This TCR beta chain was sequenced in a study of blood T cell repertoires in COVID-19. Overall study: Sample material is recorded as cDNA or gDNA derived from T cells, B-cell-depleted T cells, or PBMCs.

This CDR3 is built from 16 residues. Germline CDR1 reads LGHDT; CDR2 reads YNNKEL (reference sequence). Trimming shortened V by 4 bases and J by 2 bases, and 18 bases separated the two germline ends. Libraries were prepared by immunoSEQ multiplex PCR; TCRdb keeps only in-frame clonotypes and omits some of them. The sample lists 150,000 or so clones, over 80% seen once, with roughly 1.4% in the top ten. The specimen was peripheral blood. The chain carries TRBV3-1 (or the pseudogene TRBV3-2) and TRBJ2-7; the D gene is possibly TRBD2 (5 bases). The receptor was derived from a human donor in a cohort sampled during active COVID-19. CDR3 nucleotide sequence: TGTGCCAGCAGCCGTAACCCCGGGGTCCTCACCTACGAGCAGTACTTC. This gives the protein CASSRNPGVLTYEQYF.